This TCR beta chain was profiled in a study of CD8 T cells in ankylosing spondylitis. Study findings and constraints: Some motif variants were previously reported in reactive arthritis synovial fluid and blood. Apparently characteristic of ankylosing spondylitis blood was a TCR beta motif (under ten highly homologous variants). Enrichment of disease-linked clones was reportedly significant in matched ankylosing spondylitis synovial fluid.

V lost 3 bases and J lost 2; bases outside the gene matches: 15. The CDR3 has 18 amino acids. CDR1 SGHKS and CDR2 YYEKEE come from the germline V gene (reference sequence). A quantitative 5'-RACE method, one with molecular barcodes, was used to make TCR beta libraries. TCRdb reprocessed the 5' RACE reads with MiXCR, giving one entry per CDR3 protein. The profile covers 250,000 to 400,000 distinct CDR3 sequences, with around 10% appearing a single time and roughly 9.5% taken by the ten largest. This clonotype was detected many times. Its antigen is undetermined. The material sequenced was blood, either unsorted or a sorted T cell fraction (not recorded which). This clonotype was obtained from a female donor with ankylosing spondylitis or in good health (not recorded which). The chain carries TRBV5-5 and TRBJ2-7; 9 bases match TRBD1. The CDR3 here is CASSSPGQGKVFTYEQYF. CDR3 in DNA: TGTGCCAGCAGCTCTCCGGGACAGGGTAAAGTTTTCACCTACGAGCAGTACTTC.